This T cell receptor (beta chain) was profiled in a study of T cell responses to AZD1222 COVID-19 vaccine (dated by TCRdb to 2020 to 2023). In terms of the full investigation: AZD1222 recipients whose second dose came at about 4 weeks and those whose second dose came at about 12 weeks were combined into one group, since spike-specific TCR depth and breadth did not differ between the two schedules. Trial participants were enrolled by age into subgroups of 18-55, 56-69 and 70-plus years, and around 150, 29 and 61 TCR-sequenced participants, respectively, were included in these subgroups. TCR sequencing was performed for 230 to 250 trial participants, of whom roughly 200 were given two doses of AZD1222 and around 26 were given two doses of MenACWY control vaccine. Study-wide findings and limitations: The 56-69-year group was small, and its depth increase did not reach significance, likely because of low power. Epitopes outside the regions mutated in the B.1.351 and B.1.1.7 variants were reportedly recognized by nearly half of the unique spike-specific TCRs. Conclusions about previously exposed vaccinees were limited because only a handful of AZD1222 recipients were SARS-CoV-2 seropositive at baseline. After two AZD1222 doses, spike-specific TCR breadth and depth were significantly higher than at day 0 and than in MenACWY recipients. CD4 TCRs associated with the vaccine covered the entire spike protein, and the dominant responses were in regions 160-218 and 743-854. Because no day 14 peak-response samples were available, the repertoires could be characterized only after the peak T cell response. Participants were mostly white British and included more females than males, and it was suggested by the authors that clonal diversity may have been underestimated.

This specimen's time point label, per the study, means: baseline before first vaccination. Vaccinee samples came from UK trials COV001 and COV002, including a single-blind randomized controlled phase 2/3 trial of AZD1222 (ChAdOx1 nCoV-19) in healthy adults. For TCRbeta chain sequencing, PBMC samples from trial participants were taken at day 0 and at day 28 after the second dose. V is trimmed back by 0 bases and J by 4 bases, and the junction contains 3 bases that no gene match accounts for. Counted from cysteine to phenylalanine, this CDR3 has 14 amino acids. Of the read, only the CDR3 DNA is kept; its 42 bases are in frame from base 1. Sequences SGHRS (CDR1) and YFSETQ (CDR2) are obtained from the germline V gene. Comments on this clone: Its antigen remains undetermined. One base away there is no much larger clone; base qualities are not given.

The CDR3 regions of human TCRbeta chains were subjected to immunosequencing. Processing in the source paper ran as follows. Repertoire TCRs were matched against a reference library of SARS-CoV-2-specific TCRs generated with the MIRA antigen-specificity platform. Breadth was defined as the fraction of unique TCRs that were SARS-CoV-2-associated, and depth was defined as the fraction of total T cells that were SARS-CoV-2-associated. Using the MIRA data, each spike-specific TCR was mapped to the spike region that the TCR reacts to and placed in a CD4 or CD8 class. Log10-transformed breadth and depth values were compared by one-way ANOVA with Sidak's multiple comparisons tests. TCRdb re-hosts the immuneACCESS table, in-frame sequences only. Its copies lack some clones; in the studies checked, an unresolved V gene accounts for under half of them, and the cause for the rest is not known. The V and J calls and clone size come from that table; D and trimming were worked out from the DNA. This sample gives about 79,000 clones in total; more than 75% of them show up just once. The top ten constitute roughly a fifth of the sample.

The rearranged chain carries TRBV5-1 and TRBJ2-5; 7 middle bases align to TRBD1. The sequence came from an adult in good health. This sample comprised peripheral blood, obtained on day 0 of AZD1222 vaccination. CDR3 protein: CASSLGRGRETQYF. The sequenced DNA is TGCGCCAGCAGCTTGGGTAGGGGGCGAGAGACCCAGTACTTC.